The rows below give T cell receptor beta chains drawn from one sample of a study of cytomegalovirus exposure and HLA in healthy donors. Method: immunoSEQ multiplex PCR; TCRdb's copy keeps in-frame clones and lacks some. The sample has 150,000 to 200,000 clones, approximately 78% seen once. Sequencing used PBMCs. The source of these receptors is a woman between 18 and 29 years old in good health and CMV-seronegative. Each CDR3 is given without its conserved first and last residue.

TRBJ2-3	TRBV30	AWSHGRGDTQY
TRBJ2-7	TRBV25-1	ASSDTLYSYEQY
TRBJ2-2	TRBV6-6	ASSYEGLETGELF
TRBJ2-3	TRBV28	ATQVLTDTQY
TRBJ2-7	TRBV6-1	ASSDGQLGSYEQY
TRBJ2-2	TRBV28	ASRGTGSNTGELF
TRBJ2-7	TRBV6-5	ASSHGQGREQY
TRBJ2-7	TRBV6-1	ASGGAGLYEQY
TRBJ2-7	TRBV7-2	ASSPLGLAVYEQY
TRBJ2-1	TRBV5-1	ASSSTPLQVNEQF
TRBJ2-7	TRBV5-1	ASSFRGVAGAHEQY
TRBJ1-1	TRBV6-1	ASSGRQNTEAF
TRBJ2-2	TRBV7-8	ASSPGLAVTGELF
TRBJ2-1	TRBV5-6	ASSLRTAYNEQF
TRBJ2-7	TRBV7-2	ASSLTTSEQY
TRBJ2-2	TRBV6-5	ASSYRDRNTGELF
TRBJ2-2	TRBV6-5	ASTNKGDTGELF
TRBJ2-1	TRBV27	ASTQGSRYNEQF
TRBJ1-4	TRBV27	ASSTTGAANGKLF
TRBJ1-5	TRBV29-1	SVLTGGHQPQH
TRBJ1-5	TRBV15	ATSRDRGIYNQPQH
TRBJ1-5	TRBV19	ASSMTPFQPQH
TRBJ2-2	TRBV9	ASSVGGVGGGPGELF
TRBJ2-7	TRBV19	AGSLPRDRGPSEQY
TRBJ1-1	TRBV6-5	ASSSGQSTEAF
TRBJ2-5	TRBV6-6	ASNPTGGSETQY
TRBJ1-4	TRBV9	ASSVGGGTNEKLF
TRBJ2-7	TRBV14	ASSQDPSGGDYEQY
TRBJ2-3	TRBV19	ASRSSTSTDTQY
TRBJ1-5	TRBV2	ASSPNGTTINQPQH
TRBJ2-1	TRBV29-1	SVVGDIGLAGDRNEQF
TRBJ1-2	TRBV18	ASSPPEGAQGGGGYT
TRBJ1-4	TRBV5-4	ASSVWEGEKLF
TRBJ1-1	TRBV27	ASRVRTDTEAF
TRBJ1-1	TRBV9	ASSVGAWTGSVTEAF
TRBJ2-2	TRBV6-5	ASSYSRGGTGELF
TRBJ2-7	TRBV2	ASSRGTGDHEQY
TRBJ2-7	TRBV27	ASSIHSGTGPTEQY
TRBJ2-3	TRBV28	ASSWEGTQY
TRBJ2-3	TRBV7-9	ASSLAYSVADTQY
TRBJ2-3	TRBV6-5	ASSLGDTQY
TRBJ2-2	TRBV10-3	AISEPGQGFTNTGELF
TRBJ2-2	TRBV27	ASSLGLTHIGELF
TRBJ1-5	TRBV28	ASNVLRDRDQGWDQPQH
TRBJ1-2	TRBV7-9	ASSPTPTGGYT
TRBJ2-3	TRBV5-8	ASRTKFRGTRITDTQY
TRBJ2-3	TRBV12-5	ASGGLAGVTDTQY
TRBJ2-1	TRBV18	ASSPPGLAYEQF
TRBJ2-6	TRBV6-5	ASRTGANVLT
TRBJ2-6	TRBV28	ASSLWVQGATFGANVLT
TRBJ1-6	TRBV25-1	ASSESVRGDSPLH
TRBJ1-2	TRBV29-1	SVEDLGDSHGYT
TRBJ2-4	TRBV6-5	ASSYSHFVAKNIQY
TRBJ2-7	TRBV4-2	ASSQDSLAGGPEF
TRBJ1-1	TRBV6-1	ASSEAPGARTEAF
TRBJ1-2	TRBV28	ASSPPGVGADGYT
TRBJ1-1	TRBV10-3	AIRGGSTEAF